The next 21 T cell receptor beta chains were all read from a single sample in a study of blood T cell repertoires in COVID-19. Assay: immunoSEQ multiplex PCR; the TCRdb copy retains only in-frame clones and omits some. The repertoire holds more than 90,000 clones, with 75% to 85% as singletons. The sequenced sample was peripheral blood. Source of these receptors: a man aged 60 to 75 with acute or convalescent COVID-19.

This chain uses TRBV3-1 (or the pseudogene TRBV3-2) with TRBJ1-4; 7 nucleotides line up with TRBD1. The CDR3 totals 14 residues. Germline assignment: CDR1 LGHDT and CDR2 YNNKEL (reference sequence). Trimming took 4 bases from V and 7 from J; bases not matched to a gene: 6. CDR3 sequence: CASSPTGQGEKLFF. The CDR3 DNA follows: TGTGCCAGCAGCCCGACAGGGCAGGGTGAAAAACTGTTTTTT.

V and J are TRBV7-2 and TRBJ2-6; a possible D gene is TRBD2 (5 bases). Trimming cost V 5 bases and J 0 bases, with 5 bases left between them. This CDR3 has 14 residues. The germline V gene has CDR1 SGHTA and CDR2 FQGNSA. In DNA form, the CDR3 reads TGTGCCAGCAGCCGGGACTCTGGGGCCAACGTCCTGACTTTC. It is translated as CASSRDSGANVLTF.

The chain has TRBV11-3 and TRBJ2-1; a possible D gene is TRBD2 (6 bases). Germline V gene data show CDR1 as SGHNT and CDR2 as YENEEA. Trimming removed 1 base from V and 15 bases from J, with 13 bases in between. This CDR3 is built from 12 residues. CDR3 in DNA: TGTGCCAGCAGCTTAGGGACTACCCATTGGTTCTTC. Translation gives CASSLGTTHWFF.

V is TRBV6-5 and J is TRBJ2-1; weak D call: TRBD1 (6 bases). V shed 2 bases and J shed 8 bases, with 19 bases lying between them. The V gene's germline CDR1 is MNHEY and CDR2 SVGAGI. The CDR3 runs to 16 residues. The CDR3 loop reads CASSYPRGTTGDEQFF. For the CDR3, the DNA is TGTGCCAGCAGTTACCCAAGGGGGACGACGGGTGATGAGCAGTTCTTC.

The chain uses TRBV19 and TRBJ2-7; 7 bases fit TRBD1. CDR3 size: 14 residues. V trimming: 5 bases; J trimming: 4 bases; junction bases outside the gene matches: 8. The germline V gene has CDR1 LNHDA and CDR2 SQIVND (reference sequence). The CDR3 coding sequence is TGTGCCAGTAGTTCCCGGGACAGCACTTACGAGCAGTACTTC. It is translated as CASSSRDSTYEQYF.

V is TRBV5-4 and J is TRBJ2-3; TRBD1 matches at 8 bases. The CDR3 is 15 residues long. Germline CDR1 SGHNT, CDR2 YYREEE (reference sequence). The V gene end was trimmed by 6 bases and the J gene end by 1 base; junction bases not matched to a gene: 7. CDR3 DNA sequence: TGTGCCAGCACCGACAGGGGCGGTGGCACAGATACGCAGTATTTT. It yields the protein CASTDRGGGTDTQYF.

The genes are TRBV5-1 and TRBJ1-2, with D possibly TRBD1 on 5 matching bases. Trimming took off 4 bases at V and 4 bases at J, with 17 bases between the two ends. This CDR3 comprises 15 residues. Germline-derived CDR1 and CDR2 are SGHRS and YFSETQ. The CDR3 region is CASSGGVNAPYGYTF. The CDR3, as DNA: TGCGCCAGCAGCGGGGGGGTTAACGCACCCTATGGCTACACCTTC.

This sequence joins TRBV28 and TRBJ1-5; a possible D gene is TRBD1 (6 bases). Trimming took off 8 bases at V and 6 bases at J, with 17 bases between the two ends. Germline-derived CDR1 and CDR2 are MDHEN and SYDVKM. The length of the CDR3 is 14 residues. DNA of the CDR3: TGTGCCAGCGACCGAGGGGGTAAAGTTCAGCCCCAGCATTTT. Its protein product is CASDRGGKVQPQHF. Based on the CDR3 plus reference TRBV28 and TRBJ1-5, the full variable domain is DVKVTQSSRYLVKRTGEKVFLECVQDMDHENMFWYRQDPGLGLRLIYFSYDVKMKEKGDIPEGYSVSREKKERFSLILESASTNQTSMYLCASDRGGKVQPQHFGDGTRLSIL.

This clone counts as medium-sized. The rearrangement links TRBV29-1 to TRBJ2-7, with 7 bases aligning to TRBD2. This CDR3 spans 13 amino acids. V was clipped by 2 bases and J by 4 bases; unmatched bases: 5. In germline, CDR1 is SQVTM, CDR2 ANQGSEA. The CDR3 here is CSVEMGGRYEQYF. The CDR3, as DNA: TGCAGCGTTGAAATGGGGGGGAGGTACGAGCAGTACTTC.

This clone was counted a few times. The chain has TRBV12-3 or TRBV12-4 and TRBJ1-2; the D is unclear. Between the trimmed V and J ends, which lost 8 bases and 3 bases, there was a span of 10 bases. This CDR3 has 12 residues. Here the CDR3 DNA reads TGTGCCAGCGTCGGGGAGCACTATGGCTACACCTTC. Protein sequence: CASVGEHYGYTF.

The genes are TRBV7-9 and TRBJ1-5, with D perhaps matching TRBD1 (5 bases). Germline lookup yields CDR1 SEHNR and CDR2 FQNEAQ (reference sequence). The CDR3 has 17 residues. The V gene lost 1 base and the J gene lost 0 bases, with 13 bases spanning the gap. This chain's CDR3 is CASSLDKTGASNQPQHF. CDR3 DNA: TGTGCCAGCAGCTTAGACAAAACAGGAGCTAGCAATCAGCCCCAGCATTTT.

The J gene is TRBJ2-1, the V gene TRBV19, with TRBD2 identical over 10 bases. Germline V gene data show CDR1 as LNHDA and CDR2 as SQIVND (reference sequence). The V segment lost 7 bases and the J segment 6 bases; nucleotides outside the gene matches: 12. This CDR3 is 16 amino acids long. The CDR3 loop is CASIRGGTSDFNEQFF. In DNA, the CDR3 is TGTGCCAGTATTCGAGGGGGGACTAGCGATTTCAATGAGCAGTTCTTC. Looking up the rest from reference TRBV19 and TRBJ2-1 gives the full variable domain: DGGITQSPKYLFRKEGQNVTLSCEQNLNHDAMYWYRQDPGQGLRLIYYSQIVNDFQKGDIAEGYSVSREKKESFPLTVTSAQKNPTAFYLCASIRGGTSDFNEQFFGPGTRLTVL.

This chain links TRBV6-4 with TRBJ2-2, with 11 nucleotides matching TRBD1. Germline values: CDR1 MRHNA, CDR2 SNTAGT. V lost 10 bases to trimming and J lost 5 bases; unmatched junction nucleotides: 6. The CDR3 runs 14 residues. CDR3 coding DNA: TGTGCCACCGGGACAGGGGGAAGGACCGGGGAGCTGTTTTTT. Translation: CATGTGGRTGELFF.

CDR3 amino acids: CASSQGTSRVEQYF. CDR3 coding DNA: TGTGCCAGCAGCCAAGGAACCTCCAGGGTAGAGCAGTACTTC. The rearrangement links TRBV3-1 (or the pseudogene TRBV3-2) to TRBJ2-7, with D possibly matching TRBD1 (5 bases). Trimming removed 1 base at V and 7 bases at J, with 14 bases between. From germline, CDR1 is LGHDT and CDR2 YNNKEL (reference sequence). This CDR3 has 14 amino acids.

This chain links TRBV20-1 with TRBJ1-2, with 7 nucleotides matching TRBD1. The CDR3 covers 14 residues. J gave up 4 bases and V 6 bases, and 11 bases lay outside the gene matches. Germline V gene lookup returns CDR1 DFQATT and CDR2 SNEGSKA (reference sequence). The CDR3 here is CSASTGTASYGYTF. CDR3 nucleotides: TGCAGTGCGAGTACCGGGACAGCTTCCTATGGCTACACCTTC.

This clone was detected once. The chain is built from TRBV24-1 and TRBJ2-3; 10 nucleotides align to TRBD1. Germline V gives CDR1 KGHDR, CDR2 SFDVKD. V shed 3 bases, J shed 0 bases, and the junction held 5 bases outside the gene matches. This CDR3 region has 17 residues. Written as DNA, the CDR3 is TGTGCCACCAGTGATATCCCGGGACAGGGGAGCACAGATACGCAGTATTTT. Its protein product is CATSDIPGQGSTDTQYF.

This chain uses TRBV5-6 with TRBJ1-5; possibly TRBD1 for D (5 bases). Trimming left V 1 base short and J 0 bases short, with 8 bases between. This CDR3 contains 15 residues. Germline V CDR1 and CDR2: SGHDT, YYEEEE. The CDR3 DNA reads TGTGCCAGCAGCTTGAGGGGTTATAGCAATCAGCCCCAGCATTTT. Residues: CASSLRGYSNQPQHF.

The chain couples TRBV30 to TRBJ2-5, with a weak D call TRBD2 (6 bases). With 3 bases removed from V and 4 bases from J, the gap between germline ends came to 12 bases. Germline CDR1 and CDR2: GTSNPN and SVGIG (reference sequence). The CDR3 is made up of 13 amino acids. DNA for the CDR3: TGTGCCTGGAGGGCCCGGGGGACAGAGACCCAGTACTTC. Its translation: CAWRARGTETQYF.

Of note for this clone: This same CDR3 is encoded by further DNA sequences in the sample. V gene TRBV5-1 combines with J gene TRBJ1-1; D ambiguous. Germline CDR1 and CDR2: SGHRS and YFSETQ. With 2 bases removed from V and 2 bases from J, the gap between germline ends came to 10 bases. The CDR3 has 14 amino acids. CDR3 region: CASSLRWANTEAFF. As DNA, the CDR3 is TGCGCCAGCAGCTTAAGGTGGGCTAACACTGAAGCTTTCTTT.

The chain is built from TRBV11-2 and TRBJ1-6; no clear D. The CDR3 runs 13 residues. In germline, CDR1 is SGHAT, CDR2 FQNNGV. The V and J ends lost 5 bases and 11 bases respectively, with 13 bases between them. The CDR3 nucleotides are TGTGCCAGCAGCCCTCCGTCAGTGGCACCCCTCCACTTT. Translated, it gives CASSPPSVAPLHF.

CDR3 loop: CASSYNLQAGRDTQYF. DNA of the CDR3: TGTGCCAGCAGCTACAACCTTCAGGCGGGGCGAGATACGCAGTATTTT. The chain links TRBV5-4 to TRBJ2-3; tentatively, D is TRBD2 (6 bases). The CDR3 is 16 amino acids. Trimming removed 3 bases from V and 5 bases from J, with 19 bases in between. Germline V gives CDR1 SGHNT, CDR2 YYREEE (reference sequence).